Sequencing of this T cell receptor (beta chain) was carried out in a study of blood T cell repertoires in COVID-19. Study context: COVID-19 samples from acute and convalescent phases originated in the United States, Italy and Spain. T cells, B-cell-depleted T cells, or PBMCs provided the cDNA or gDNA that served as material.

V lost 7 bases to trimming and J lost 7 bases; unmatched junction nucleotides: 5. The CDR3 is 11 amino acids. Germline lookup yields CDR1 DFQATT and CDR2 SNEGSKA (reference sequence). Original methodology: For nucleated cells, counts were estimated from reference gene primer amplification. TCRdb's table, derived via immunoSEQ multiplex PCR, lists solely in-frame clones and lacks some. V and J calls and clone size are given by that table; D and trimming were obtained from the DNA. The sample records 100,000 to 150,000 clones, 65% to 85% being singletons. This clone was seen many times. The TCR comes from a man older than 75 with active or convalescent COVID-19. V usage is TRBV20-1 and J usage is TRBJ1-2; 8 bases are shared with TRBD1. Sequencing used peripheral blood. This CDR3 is CSGQGSGGYTF. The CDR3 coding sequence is TGCAGTGGACAGGGGTCGGGTGGCTACACCTTC.